The 17 T cell receptor beta chains below all came from one sample that was sequenced in a study of blood T cell repertoires in COVID-19. Some clones are missing from TCRdb's copy, which holds only in-frame ones; the method was immunoSEQ multiplex PCR. The sample lists about 120,000 clones; 82% were seen once. Sequenced input: peripheral blood. Every receptor here comes from a woman in her sixties or seventies with acute or convalescent COVID-19.

The J gene is TRBJ1-1, the V gene TRBV7-2; 8 bases are shared with TRBD1. The germline CDR1 and CDR2 sequences are SGHTA and FQGNSA. The CDR3 is 15 amino acids. J gave up 4 bases and V 3 bases, and 7 bases lay outside the gene matches. The CDR3 nucleotides read TGTGCCAGCAGCTTTAGCAGGGGGCTTGGCACTGAAGCTTTCTTT. This codes for CASSFSRGLGTEAFF.

V gene TRBV12-3 or TRBV12-4 combines with J gene TRBJ2-2; D might be TRBD1 (6 bases). There are 13 residues in the CDR3. V lost 5 bases and J 4 bases, leaving 8 bases between the germline ends. In nucleotides, the CDR3 is TGTGCCAGCAGTCGACAGGTCACCGGGGAGCTGTTTTTT. Translating gives CASSRQVTGELFF.

In its sample, this clone was seen a few times. V is TRBV29-1 and J is TRBJ1-2; a weak D match, TRBD1 (6 bases). The CDR3 is 14 residues long. With 5 bases removed from V and 6 bases from J, the gap between germline ends came to 19 bases. Germline V gives CDR1 SQVTM, CDR2 ANQGSEA. CDR3 nucleotides: TGCAGCGTTCGCTCTCTGGGGGCGACGGATGGCTACACCTTC. This sequence encodes CSVRSLGATDGYTF.

The V gene is TRBV5-1, the J gene TRBJ1-4, with a weak D call TRBD1 (6 bases). The CDR3 extends over 15 amino acids. V was pared by 0 bases and J by 4 bases, with 10 bases between. Germline V gene sequence: CDR1 SGHRS, CDR2 YFSETQ. The CDR3: CASSLAGQSNEKLFF. The CDR3 DNA follows: TGCGCCAGCAGCTTGGCCGGACAGAGTAATGAAAAACTGTTTTTT.

Written as DNA, the CDR3 is TGTGCCAGCAGCTCACAGGGGTGGACTGAAGCTTTCTTT. It translates to CASSSQGWTEAFF. J is TRBJ1-1 and V is TRBV5-5, with TRBD1 matching over 7 bases. With 3 bases clipped from V and 5 bases from J, the junction kept 4 bases outside the gene matches. Looked up from germline, CDR1 is SGHKS and CDR2 is YYEKEE (reference sequence). The CDR3 totals 13 residues.

The J gene is TRBJ2-4, the V gene TRBV6-2 or TRBV6-3; TRBD1 might be the D (6 bases). Trimming cost V 6 bases and J 5 bases, with 20 bases left between them. Germline CDR1 MNHEY, CDR2 SVGEGT. The CDR3 covers 16 residues. The CDR3 DNA sequence: TGTGCCAGCAGCCACGTCATCCAGGGGATGCAAAACATTCAGTACTTC. It translates to CASSHVIQGMQNIQYF.

The CDR3 sequence: CASSYSGTGGYGYTF. As DNA, the CDR3 is TGTGCCAGCAGTTACTCCGGGACAGGGGGCTACGGCTACACCTTC. The V call is TRBV6-5, the J call TRBJ1-2; 12 nucleotides agree with TRBD1. CDR3 length equals 15 residues. V lost 0 bases, J lost 8 bases, and 4 bases stayed unmatched. From germline, CDR1 is MNHEY and CDR2 SVGAGI.

This clone has a handful of counts. One end of the junction does not line up with germline, which may come from a read error. The J gene is TRBJ1-2, the V gene TRBV18, with 10 bases identical to TRBD1. The germline CDR1 and CDR2 sequences are KGHSH and LQKENI. This CDR3 has 14 amino acids. CDR3: CASSPNGLGQGDAF. The CDR3 DNA follows: TGTGCCAGCTCACCTAACGGACTCGGACAGGGGGATGCCTTC.

The chain has TRBV15 and TRBJ2-3; 7 bases line up with TRBD1. The CDR3 length is 15 residues. J lost 2 bases, V lost 3 bases, and 5 bases had no gene match. Per the germline V gene, CDR1 is LNHNV and CDR2 is YYDKDF (reference sequence). The CDR3 DNA reads as TGTGCCACCAGCAGGCTAGACAGGGACACAGATACGCAGTATTTT. Amino acids: CATSRLDRDTDTQYF.

V usage is TRBV14 and J usage is TRBJ2-7; possibly TRBD1 for D (6 bases). Per the germline V gene, CDR1 is SGHDN and CDR2 is FVKESK. The ends were cut back, 4 bases at V and 3 bases at J, with 13 bases in the middle. The CDR3 extends over 14 amino acids. The CDR3, as DNA: TGTGCCAGCAGCCTACAGGGCTATCTCTACGAGCAGTACTTC. Amino acids: CASSLQGYLYEQYF.

In this sample, this clone turned up a few times. This rearrangement joins TRBV2 to TRBJ1-2, with TRBD1 matching over 12 bases. The CDR3 is 15 residues long. The V gene end was trimmed by 7 bases and the J gene end by 7 bases; junction bases not matched to a gene: 10. Germline assignment: CDR1 SNHLY and CDR2 FYNNEI. The CDR3 loop reads CASTVRGQGASGYTF. The DNA of the CDR3 is TGTGCCAGCACCGTTAGGGGACAGGGGGCTTCTGGCTACACCTTC.

This sequence joins TRBV15 and TRBJ1-2; D not resolved. The CDR3 contains 14 residues. V gave up 0 bases and J gave up 2 bases, with 7 bases separating them. Germline values: CDR1 LNHNV, CDR2 YYDKDF (reference sequence). For the CDR3, the DNA is TGTGCCACCAGCAGAGAAGAGAGAAACTATGGCTACACCTTC. It codes for CATSREERNYGYTF. Using reference TRBV15 and TRBJ1-2 for the parts outside the CDR3, the full variable domain is DAMVIQNPRYQVTQFGKPVTLSCSQTLNHNVMYWYQQKSSQAPKLLFHYYDKDFNNEADTPDNFQSRRPNTSFCFLDIRSPGLGDTAMYLCATSREERNYGYTFGSGTRLTVV.

The V call is TRBV3-1 (or the pseudogene TRBV3-2), the J call TRBJ1-1; a possible D gene is TRBD1 (6 bases). The ends were cut back, 3 bases at V and 4 bases at J, with 12 bases in the middle. Germline V CDR1 and CDR2: LGHDT, YNNKEL (reference sequence). This CDR3 spans 14 amino acids. The CDR3 sequence: CASSQGARPTEAFF. CDR3 nucleotides: TGTGCCAGCAGCCAGGGGGCTCGGCCCACTGAAGCTTTCTTT.

The V and J genes are TRBV23-1 and TRBJ1-1; weak D call: TRBD1 (6 bases). TRBV23-1 is an open reading frame, and its role is uncertain. The CDR3 covers 17 residues. V was pared by 4 bases and J by 0 bases, with 18 bases between. CDR3 sequence (DNA): TGCGCCAGCAGTCCCTGTACAAACAGGGCTATGAACACTGAAGCTTTCTTT. Translating it yields CASSPCTNRAMNTEAFF.

This rearrangement joins TRBV7-2 to TRBJ2-2; a possible D gene is TRBD1 (5 bases). This CDR3 is built from 14 residues. CDR1 and CDR2 from the germline V gene are SGHTA and FQGNSA. V gave up 4 bases and J gave up 5 bases, with 11 bases separating them. CDR3 coding DNA: TGTGCCAGCAGCTGGGAAGGGGTAACCGGGGAGCTGTTTTTT. Its protein product is CASSWEGVTGELFF.

V gene TRBV7-9 combines with J gene TRBJ1-2; TRBD1 matches at 10 bases. The CDR3 has 14 residues. V was pared by 5 bases and J by 5 bases, with 5 bases of the junction left unmatched. Looked up from germline, CDR1 is SEHNR and CDR2 is FQNEAQ (reference sequence). The CDR3 DNA is TGTGCCAGCAGCCCTGGGGACAGGGGTTATGGCTACACCTTC. Residues: CASSPGDRGYGYTF. Looking up the rest from reference TRBV7-9 and TRBJ1-2 gives the full variable domain: DTGVSQNPRHKITKRGQNVTFRCDPISEHNRLYWYRQTLGQGPEFLTYFQNEAQLEKSRLLSDRFSAERPKGSFSTLEIQRTEQGDSAMYLCASSPGDRGYGYTFGSGTRLTVV.

This rearrangement joins TRBV30 to TRBJ2-5; 8 bases align to TRBD1. The germline V gene encodes CDR1 GTSNPN and CDR2 SVGIG (reference sequence). Trimming at V came to 8 bases and at J to 2 bases, leaving 7 bases not matched to a gene. This CDR3 comprises 13 residues. The CDR3 loop reads CAGTGLSQETQYF. The CDR3 DNA reads as TGTGCCGGGACAGGACTTTCACAAGAGACCCAGTACTTC.